The present T cell receptor beta chain was sequenced within a study of metastatic and nonmetastatic thyroid tumors (dated by TCRdb to 2018 to 2020). Broadly, across the study: The researchers compared repertoires between peripheral blood samples and tumor or nodule tissue samples from patients with malignant or benign thyroid disease. The full study reports these points: TCR beta diversity was reported as significantly higher in malignant tumors than in benign nodules, in both blood and tumor samples.

The germline V gene yields SGHRS for CDR1 and YFSETQ for CDR2. V is pruned by 0 bases and J by 5 bases, leaving 10 bases of the junction without a gene match. Measured from the cysteine to the phenylalanine, the CDR3 is 17 residues long. Only the CDR3 DNA stays, 51 bases, in frame from base 1. No patient had received any treatment before thyroid surgery. Patient clinical samples collected from about 2011 to 2019 were retrospectively analysed using T-cell receptor beta sequencing. The method was PCR. Sequencing was performed on an Illumina HiSeq 4000. High-throughput sequencing was used to profile the TCR beta-chain CDR3 region of every patient. Regarding the original processing steps: CDR3 differences across clinicopathological groups were used to build a classifier for discriminating distant-metastatic papillary thyroid cancer patients. Repertoire diversity was assessed with the Shannon index, and tumor-blood repertoire similarity with the Morisita-Horn index. Using fastp trimming at Q25 and MiXCR clonotype assembly, TCRdb reanalyzed the public sequencing data and kept in-frame beta chains. None of the V and J calls come from the authors' own analysis; TCRdb made them. The sample includes thousands of clones, with approximately 22% observed a single time. Jointly, the top ten make up about 22% of the sample.

As regards this clone: The antigen it binds to is not known. A much larger clone is a single base away; this may be a read error.

The TCR comes from a male donor with papillary thyroid cancer or a benign thyroid nodule (not recorded which). Some clones in this sample may be carry-over from other donors' samples. The chain is made from TRBV5-1 and TRBJ2-2, and 7 junctional nucleotides match TRBD2. The sequencing input was tumor tissue. The CDR3 is CASSLVAWTRGTGELFF. The DNA sequence is as follows: TGCGCCAGCAGCTTGGTGGCTTGGACTAGAGGGACCGGGGAGCTGTTTTTT.